One sample yielded the 25 T cell receptor beta chains listed below, sequenced in a study of cytomegalovirus exposure and HLA in healthy donors. The PCR ran on 60 Vbeta and 13 Jbeta primers. Generated by immunoSEQ multiplex PCR, the TCRdb table keeps only in-frame clones and is missing some. The profile shows about 82,000 clones, around 90% of them singletons. The sample comprised PBMCs. The receptors stem from a man aged 18-30 years in good health and CMV-seronegative.

The V call is TRBV5-1, the J call TRBJ1-1, with D unresolved. The CDR3 has 14 amino acids. Between the trimmed V and J ends, which lost 0 bases and 1 base, there was a span of 7 bases. Per germline, CDR1 SGHRS and CDR2 YFSETQ. The CDR3 sequence is CASSLGAANTEAFF. CDR3 DNA: TGCGCCAGCAGCTTGGGGGCAGCGAACACTGAAGCTTTCTTT.

This chain joins TRBV6-6 and TRBJ2-7; 7 bases line up with TRBD1. V was clipped by 6 bases and J by 4 bases; unmatched bases: 6. The germline V gene encodes CDR1 MNHNY and CDR2 SVGAGI (reference sequence). This CDR3 has 13 amino acids. The CDR3, as DNA: TGTGCCAGCAGGCCGACAGGGTCTTACGAGCAGTACTTC. Translated: CASRPTGSYEQYF.

The chain carries TRBV2 and TRBJ2-5; 7 bases map to TRBD2. Unmatched junction bases numbered 13, after V lost 3 bases and J lost 3 bases. Germline V lookup: CDR1 SNHLY, CDR2 FYNNEI. The CDR3 is 17 residues long. The CDR3 spells CASSDYALAEGKETQYF. As DNA, the CDR3 is TGTGCCAGCAGTGATTATGCCCTAGCGGAGGGCAAAGAGACCCAGTACTTC.

The chain uses TRBV7-8 and TRBJ2-1; TRBD2 matches at 12 bases. This CDR3 region has 16 residues. V lost 3 bases, J lost 6 bases, and 6 bases stayed unmatched. The germline gives CDR1 SGHVS, CDR2 FQNEAQ. Written as DNA, the CDR3 is TGTGCCAGCAGCTTTCTACTAGCGGGAGGTTCCAATGAGCAGTTCTTC. It codes for CASSFLLAGGSNEQFF.

This chain joins TRBV10-3 and TRBJ1-1; TRBD1 matches 7 bases. Germline V lookup: CDR1 ENHRY, CDR2 SYGVKD. The CDR3 runs 13 residues. The V gene end was trimmed by 8 bases and the J gene end by 1 base; junction bases not matched to a gene: 4. For the CDR3, the DNA is TGTGCCATCTCGGGACAGCAGAACACTGAAGCTTTCTTT. Translated: CAISGQQNTEAFF.

The chain joins TRBV27 to TRBJ2-1; tentatively, D is TRBD2 (7 bases). Looked up from germline, CDR1 is MNHEY and CDR2 is SMNVEV (reference sequence). The CDR3 extends over 16 amino acids. V shed 5 bases and J shed 0 bases, with 14 bases lying between them. CDR3 residues: CASSPSRGGSYNEQFF. CDR3 in DNA: TGTGCCAGCAGTCCCTCGAGGGGGGGCTCCTACAATGAGCAGTTCTTC.

This chain joins TRBV5-1 and TRBJ2-1, with 12 positions matching TRBD1. CDR1 is SGHRS, CDR2 YFSETQ, per germline. With 2 bases clipped from V and 6 bases from J, the junction kept 3 bases outside the gene matches. This CDR3 contains 15 residues. In DNA form, the CDR3 reads TGCGCCAGCAGCTTTAGGGACAGGGGGCCCAATGAGCAGTTCTTC. Protein product: CASSFRDRGPNEQFF.

V usage is TRBV19 and J usage is TRBJ2-5; TRBD2 aligns across 7 bases. Per the germline V gene, CDR1 is LNHDA and CDR2 is SQIVND (reference sequence). J gave up 5 bases and V 3 bases, and 9 bases lay outside the gene matches. This CDR3 has 15 residues. The CDR3 is CASSIGGEAWETQYF. The CDR3 DNA reads as TGTGCCAGTAGTATTGGGGGGGAGGCGTGGGAGACCCAGTACTTC.

This rearrangement joins TRBV29-1 to TRBJ2-7, with 8 bases aligning to TRBD1. This CDR3 contains 14 residues. The ends lost 7 bases at V and 3 bases at J; junction bases unmatched: 11. The germline V gene has CDR1 SQVTM and CDR2 ANQGSEA. CDR3 bases: TGCAGCGCCGCTAGTTTCAGGGGGCGCTACGAGCAGTACTTC. It yields the protein CSAASFRGRYEQYF.

CDR3 residues: CASSQDGTGGAYNEQFF. The CDR3 nucleotides are TGCGCCAGCAGCCAAGATGGGACAGGGGGGGCCTACAATGAGCAGTTCTTC. The chain has TRBV4-1 and TRBJ2-1, with 11 bases fitting TRBD1. Germline values: CDR1 MGHRA, CDR2 YSYEKL. V lost 0 bases and J lost 2; bases outside the gene matches: 3. This CDR3 is built from 17 residues.

V gene TRBV6-5 combines with J gene TRBJ2-3, with TRBD1 identical over 7 bases. The CDR3 runs 14 residues. The V and J ends lost 6 bases and 4 bases, in that order; junction bases with no gene match: 7. In germline, CDR1 is MNHEY, CDR2 SVGAGI. This CDR3 reads CASRTPTGADTQYF. The CDR3 DNA reads as TGTGCCAGCAGAACCCCCACAGGGGCAGATACGCAGTATTTT.

The CDR3 DNA is TGCGCCAGCAGCTTGGGGGGACTAGCGGGAGTAGATACGCAGTATTTT. Translated: CASSLGGLAGVDTQYF. The V and J genes are TRBV5-1 and TRBJ2-3; 14 positions agree with TRBD2. The CDR3 consists of 16 residues. The germline gives CDR1 SGHRS, CDR2 YFSETQ. Trimming took 0 bases from V and 5 from J; bases not matched to a gene: 2.

The V and J genes are TRBV29-1 and TRBJ2-1, with D possibly TRBD1 on 5 matching bases. The CDR3 extends over 11 amino acids. The ends were cut back, 3 bases at V and 13 bases at J, with 13 bases in the middle. Looked up from germline, CDR1 is SQVTM and CDR2 is ANQGSEA. CDR3 loop: CSVDGWGSQFF. The CDR3, as DNA: TGCAGCGTTGATGGGTGGGGCAGTCAGTTCTTC.

This clone was counted once. The genes are TRBV6-5 and TRBJ2-7; possible D gene TRBD2, 7 bases. V lost 7 bases and J 1 base, leaving 17 bases between the germline ends. CDR1 MNHEY and CDR2 SVGAGI come from the germline V gene. This CDR3 contains 15 residues. The CDR3, as DNA: TGTGCCAGCACCAAAGCGGGGAGGGGGTCCTACGAGCAGTACTTC. Translation gives CASTKAGRGSYEQYF.

The chain recombines TRBV7-9 with TRBJ1-6, with TRBD1 as a possible D gene (5 bases). The CDR3 runs to 13 residues. Trimming left V 7 bases short and J 9 bases short, with 13 bases between. Germline V gene data show CDR1 as SEHNR and CDR2 as FQNEAQ (reference sequence). This CDR3 is CASTGGTASPLHF. Written as DNA, the CDR3 is TGTGCCAGCACGGGGGGGACGGCTTCACCCCTCCACTTT.

The chain's CDR3 is CASSLRRGGIQYF. The CDR3 nucleotides are TGTGCCAGCAGTTTAAGGCGAGGGGGCATTCAGTACTTC. The rearrangement joins TRBV28 to TRBJ2-4; tentatively, D is TRBD1 (6 bases). The V end was cut by 2 bases, the J end by 9 bases, with 11 bases between. CDR1 is MDHEN, CDR2 SYDVKM, per germline. The CDR3 contains 13 residues.

A remark on this clone: At one of its ends the junction is not consistent with the germline gene, which may arise from a read error. The chain uses TRBV7-9 and TRBJ2-7; 9 bases are a match to TRBD2. The CDR3 covers 15 residues. CDR1 is SEHNR, CDR2 FQNEAQ, per germline (reference sequence). The CDR3, as DNA: TGTTCCAGCAGAGATAGCGGGAGAGGGTCCTACGAGCAGTACTTC. As protein: CSSRDSGRGSYEQYF.

This clone has only one observation. The CDR3 coding sequence is TGTGCCAGCAGGATAGCGGGAGGGAGCCACAATGAGCAGTTCTTC. Amino acid sequence: CASRIAGGSHNEQFF. This rearrangement joins TRBV6-5 to TRBJ2-1; 11 nucleotides agree with TRBD2. The ends lost 6 bases at V and 5 bases at J; junction bases unmatched: 6. CDR1 is MNHEY, CDR2 SVGAGI, per germline. The CDR3 extends over 15 amino acids.

CDR3 DNA: TGTGCCAGCAGTGAAGACCCCGGGGAGACCCAGTACTTC. Translating gives CASSEDPGETQYF. The gene calls are TRBV2 and TRBJ2-5; unclear D gene. This CDR3 comprises 13 residues. Looked up from germline, CDR1 is SNHLY and CDR2 is FYNNEI. Trimming stripped 1 base from V and 5 bases from J, with 8 bases between.

The gene calls are TRBV9 and TRBJ2-3; possible D gene TRBD2, 5 bases. CDR1 and CDR2 from the germline V gene are SGDLS and YYNGEE. V was cut by 4 bases and J by 1 base, with 10 bases left in between. CDR3 length: 14 residues. This CDR3 is CASSPTRGTDTQYF. CDR3 coding DNA: TGTGCCAGCAGCCCCACTAGGGGCACAGATACGCAGTATTTT.

The V and J genes are TRBV11-2 and TRBJ1-1; D call uncertain. Trimming removed 1 base from V and 7 bases from J, with 10 bases in between. The V gene's germline CDR1 is SGHAT and CDR2 FQNNGV. CDR3 length: 13 residues. CDR3: CASSLAHEGEAFF. CDR3 in DNA: TGTGCCAGCAGCTTAGCCCACGAGGGTGAAGCTTTCTTT.

The chain couples TRBV18 to TRBJ1-1; unclear D gene. Germline V lookup: CDR1 KGHSH, CDR2 LQKENI. V lost 2 bases, J lost 0 bases, and 13 bases lay in between. This CDR3 has 16 residues. CDR3 coding DNA: TGTGCCAGCTCACCAATCATCCAGTCGATGAACACTGAAGCTTTCTTT. Amino acids: CASSPIIQSMNTEAFF. Complete variable domain (other parts from reference TRBV18 and TRBJ1-1): NAGVMQNPRHLVRRRGQEARLRCSPMKGHSHVYWYRQLPEEGLKFMVYLQKENIIDESGMPKERFSAEFPKEGPSILRIQQVVRGDSAAYFCASSPIIQSMNTEAFFGQGTRLTVV.

This clone was detected only once. This chain joins TRBV28 and TRBJ1-6; 7 positions agree with TRBD1. Looked up from germline, CDR1 is MDHEN and CDR2 is SYDVKM. CDR3 length: 15 amino acids. Unmatched junction bases numbered 6, after V lost 1 base and J lost 9 bases. Written as DNA, the CDR3 is TGTGCCAGCAGTTTATTTGGACAGGTTCGTTCACCCCTCCACTTT. Encoded protein: CASSLFGQVRSPLHF. Full variable domain (rest looked up from reference TRBV28 and TRBJ1-6): DVKVTQSSRYLVKRTGEKVFLECVQDMDHENMFWYRQDPGLGLRLIYFSYDVKMKEKGDIPEGYSVSREKKERFSLILESASTNQTSMYLCASSLFGQVRSPLHFGNGTRLTVT.

The rearrangement links TRBV6-1 to TRBJ2-1; 8 bases fit TRBD1. This CDR3 spans 14 amino acids. Per the germline V gene, CDR1 is MNHNS and CDR2 is SASEGT. Unmatched junction bases numbered 9, after V lost 7 bases and J lost 7 bases. The CDR3 here is CASIRERTGNEQFF. The CDR3 DNA is TGTGCCAGCATTCGAGAAAGGACAGGGAATGAGCAGTTCTTC.

This sequence joins TRBV19 and TRBJ1-1; D remains ambiguous. Germline CDR1 and CDR2: LNHDA and SQIVND (reference sequence). The CDR3 sequence is 13 residues long. V lost 3 bases, J lost 2 bases, and 7 bases lay in between. The CDR3 loop is CASSMPGNTEAFF. In DNA, the CDR3 is TGTGCCAGTAGTATGCCAGGAAACACTGAAGCTTTCTTT.